Listed below are T cell receptor beta chains from one sample, sequenced in a study of CD8 T cells in ankylosing spondylitis. In TCRdb, the 5' RACE reads were re-called with MiXCR into one record per CDR3 protein. The data show approximately 240,000 distinct CDR3 sequences, with 8% to 11% seen just once and less than 3% held by the top ten. Sequencing was performed on blood, either unsorted or a sorted T cell fraction (not recorded which). These TCRs come from a male donor with ankylosing spondylitis or in good health (not recorded which). CDR3s include the opening cysteine and the closing phenylalanine or tryptophan. A D gene is named only where the DNA matches it firmly. Not every row has a clone size; where given, it reads once, few, many or a size class.

TRBJ2-1,TRBD2,many,TRBV5-6,CASSLTHSGSSYNEQFF
TRBJ1-2,TRBD1,few,TRBV4-1,CASSQAAGTGNYGYTF
TRBJ1-2,TRBD1,many,TRBV27,CASSLRQGIYGYTF
TRBJ1-3,-,many,TRBV7-8,CASSFGGAGNTIYF
TRBJ2-7,TRBD1,few,TRBV10-1,CATGDSPSSYEQYF
TRBJ1-2,TRBD1,many,TRBV30,CASRSTGGISGYTF
TRBJ1-1,-,many,TRBV12-3/TRBV12-4,CASRPQQPMNTEAFF
TRBJ2-2,-,many,TRBV5-6,CASSLGAGGHNTGELFF
TRBJ2-3,TRBD2,-,TRBV4-1,CASSQGLAGGPEDTQYF
TRBJ1-4,-,many,TRBV6-5,CASSYSGYSRDNEKLFF
TRBJ1-5,-,many,TRBV10-1,CASSDSSSNQPQHF
TRBJ2-7,TRBD1,many,TRBV3-1,CASSLTTGTGSWPYEQYF
TRBJ2-3,-,few,TRBV6-2/TRBV6-3,CASSMTADTQYF
TRBJ2-3,-,many,TRBV29-1,CSVGQGSTDTQYF
TRBJ2-2,-,few,TRBV7-9,CAGSSTSIGTGELFF
TRBJ1-2,-,many,TRBV7-2,CASSPRGYGYTF
TRBJ2-1,-,many,TRBV6-2/TRBV6-3,CASTHYPGEQFF
TRBJ1-1,-,-,TRBV7-9,CASSSGGGMNTEAFF
TRBJ2-7,TRBD2,many,TRBV20-1,CSALRTSGDEQYF
TRBJ2-5,-,-,TRBV29-1,CSVGTPEETQYF
TRBJ2-1,-,many,TRBV4-1,CASSPKTDGYNEQFF
TRBJ2-7,-,few,TRBV2,CASSGPGYEQYF
TRBJ2-1,TRBD2,many,TRBV4-1,CASSQNTASGGTYNEQFF
TRBJ1-1,-,-,TRBV19,CASQRGGSNTEAFF
TRBJ2-1,TRBD2,few,TRBV2,CASRLLAGGRSEQFF
TRBJ2-7,-,few,TRBV11-2,CASSSKTGTTLPYEQYF
TRBJ2-3,-,many,TRBV25-1,CASSNIGRGTDTQYF
TRBJ1-1,-,many,TRBV2,CASRRANTEAFF
TRBJ2-3,TRBD2,many,TRBV5-6,CASSGTGLAGPDTQYF
TRBJ2-5,-,many,TRBV29-1,CSVGGETQYF
TRBJ2-2,-,-,TRBV2,CATERVSGELFF
TRBJ1-1,-,-,TRBV7-2,CASSFMGREAFF
TRBJ1-5,-,-,TRBV20-1,CSGTGTCRIRNQPQHF
TRBJ2-1,TRBD1,many,TRBV5-1,CASSSGGNEQFF
TRBJ2-5,TRBD2,-,TRBV30,CAWSVRGGLETQYF